These 11 T cell receptor beta chains came from one sample sequenced in a study of long-term antiretroviral therapy in people with HIV. A v3.0 immunoSEQ assay was performed at survey level. Here immunoSEQ multiplex PCR was the method, and the copy in TCRdb shows in-frame clones only, minus some. The sample includes approximately 23,000 clones, approximately 80% of them seen just once. The specimen was unsorted PBMCs, collected 5.9 years after starting antiretroviral therapy. Receptors originate from a man aged 25-40 years with HIV.

This clone came up once. The V and J genes are TRBV18 and TRBJ1-1, with D unresolved. The CDR3 is made up of 14 amino acids. The germline gives CDR1 KGHSH, CDR2 LQKENI. Deletions cut 1 base from V and 1 base from J, with 7 bases between. DNA for the CDR3: TGTGCCAGCTCACCACAACTGTCGAACACTGAAGCTTTCTTT. Its translation is CASSPQLSNTEAFF.

The chain has TRBV5-5 and TRBJ2-1; 8 bases agree with TRBD2. With V trimmed by 0 bases and J by 10 bases, 12 bases remained unmatched. The CDR3 runs 16 residues. CDR1 is SGHKS and CDR2 is YYEKEE in the germline V gene (reference sequence). The CDR3 sequence is CASSLAVRGGVGEQFF. The CDR3 region has the DNA TGTGCCAGCAGCTTGGCCGTTCGGGGGGGAGTTGGCGAGCAGTTCTTC.

This clone appeared once. This sequence joins TRBV5-1 and TRBJ2-3; 16 bases fit TRBD2. The J segment lost 6 bases and the V segment lost 3 bases, leaving 4 bases of the junction unmatched. Per germline, CDR1 SGHRS and CDR2 YFSETQ. The CDR3 length is 16 residues. Here the CDR3 reads CASSSGLAGGWDTQYF. The CDR3 DNA reads TGCGCCAGCAGCTCGGGACTAGCGGGGGGGTGGGATACGCAGTATTTT.

The chain has TRBV9 and TRBJ2-1; the match to TRBD2 covers 7 bases. Trimming took 4 bases from V and 2 from J; bases not matched to a gene: 12. The CDR3 spans 17 residues. Per germline, CDR1 SGDLS and CDR2 YYNGEE. The CDR3 nucleotides are TGTGCCAGCAGCTCAGAAGCATGGCTAGCGGCCTACAATGAGCAGTTCTTC. Translating gives CASSSEAWLAAYNEQFF.

This clone was seen just once. This chain links TRBV7-6 with TRBJ1-1; 10 bases fit TRBD1. Per the germline V gene, CDR1 is SGHVS and CDR2 is FNYEAQ. The length of the CDR3 is 15 residues. The J segment lost 4 bases and the V segment lost 4 bases, leaving 6 bases of the junction unmatched. CDR3 region: CASSSGTGVGTEAFF. CDR3 DNA: TGTGCCAGCAGCTCCGGGACAGGGGTCGGCACTGAAGCTTTCTTT. The full variable domain, with the rest looked up from reference TRBV7-6 and TRBJ1-1, is GAGVSQSPRYKVTKRGQDVALRCDPISGHVSLYWYRQALGQGPEFLTYFNYEAQQDKSGLPNDRFSAERPEGSISTLTIQRTEQRDSAMYRCASSSGTGVGTEAFFGQGTRLTVV.

V gene TRBV7-9 combines with J gene TRBJ2-7; D possibly corresponds to TRBD2 (6 bases). V dropped 3 bases and J dropped 0 bases, with 15 bases sitting between them. The V gene's germline CDR1 is SEHNR and CDR2 FQNEAQ (reference sequence). The CDR3 covers 16 residues. In DNA, the CDR3 is TGTGCCAGCAGCTTTGGGGGGAGTAGGGGCTCCTACGAGCAGTACTTC. It encodes CASSFGGSRGSYEQYF.

This chain joins TRBV19 and TRBJ2-2; 10 bases fit TRBD1. V was pared by 5 bases and J by 7 bases, with 7 bases of the junction left unmatched. This CDR3 comprises 15 residues. The germline V gene has CDR1 LNHDA and CDR2 SQIVND (reference sequence). CDR3 sequence reads: CASSSSGTGVGELFF. As DNA, the CDR3 is TGTGCCAGTAGTTCATCCGGGACAGGGGTCGGGGAGCTGTTTTTT.

This chain joins TRBV28 and TRBJ1-4, with D unclear. The CDR3 spans 12 residues. Germline lookup yields CDR1 MDHEN and CDR2 SYDVKM. Trimming took off 8 bases at V and 7 bases at J, with 11 bases between the two ends. CDR3 loop: CASRSAGEKLFF. The CDR3 DNA follows: TGTGCCAGCCGATCCGCAGGTGAAAAACTGTTTTTT.

This rearrangement joins TRBV7-2 to TRBJ2-5, with 10 bases that match TRBD1. Per the germline V gene, CDR1 is SGHTA and CDR2 is FQGNSA. V lost 0 bases to trimming and J lost 5 bases; unmatched junction nucleotides: 3. This CDR3 contains 15 residues. Here the CDR3 reads CASSLAGTGAETQYF. The DNA of the CDR3 is TGTGCCAGCAGCTTAGCCGGGACAGGGGCGGAGACCCAGTACTTC.

The J gene is TRBJ1-6, the V gene TRBV5-5; tentative D call: TRBD1 (6 bases). V shed 0 bases and J shed 6 bases, with 10 bases lying between them. The germline V gene has CDR1 SGHKS and CDR2 YYEKEE (reference sequence). The CDR3 has 15 residues. CDR3 sequence (DNA): TGTGCCAGCAGCTTGGCACAGGGAATTAATTCACCCCTCCACTTT. Its protein is CASSLAQGINSPLHF. The variable domain in full, with the rest retrieved from reference TRBV5-5 and TRBJ1-6, is DAGVTQSPTHLIKTRGQQVTLRCSPISGHKSVSWYQQVLGQGPQFIFQYYEKEERGRGNFPDRFSARQFPNYSSELNVNALLLGDSALYLCASSLAQGINSPLHFGNGTRLTVT.

This chain joins TRBV7-9 and TRBJ2-1; TRBD2 is a possible D gene (5 bases). V was clipped by 3 bases and J by 7 bases, with 28 bases between them. CDR1 SEHNR and CDR2 FQNEAQ come from the germline V gene (reference sequence). The CDR3 runs to 19 residues. CDR3 in amino acids: CASSFSQRLEAYKRNEQFF. The CDR3 coding sequence is TGTGCCAGCAGCTTTTCACAGCGGCTGGAGGCTTACAAGAGGAATGAGCAGTTCTTC.